This TCR beta chain was captured by sequencing in a study of early T cells in non-severe SARS-CoV-2 infection. Looking at the study overall: Chains were not paired, and sequencing was done on bulk RNA from unsorted whole blood. Findings of the study overall: In VDJdb matching, anti-spike CD8 responses were favored while private and CD4 specificities went missing.

In its sample, this clonotype was seen many times. Antigen unknown. Separate cDNA molecules each had unique molecular identifiers attached to them. TCRdb analysed the 5' RACE reads with MiXCR anew, one entry per CDR3 protein. The sample lists 50,000 or so distinct CDR3 sequences; under 15% were seen once. Germline loops: CDR1 LGHDT, CDR2 YNNKEL (reference sequence). The CDR3 consists of 19 residues. V lost 4 bases to trimming and J lost 4 bases; unmatched junction nucleotides: 22. The chain links TRBV3-1 to TRBJ2-7; 7 nucleotides line up with TRBD2. The clonotype originates from an adult who was a healthcare worker with PCR-confirmed SARS-CoV-2 infection or an uninfected control (not recorded which). The source was whole blood, collected at baseline. The CDR3 bases are TGTGCCAGCAGCCTCACCTACCGATCCGCCAGCGGGAAATCGTACGAGCAGTACTTC. Amino acids: CASSLTYRSASGKSYEQYF.